The subject of this entry is one T cell receptor beta chain. This clone's antigen is unknown. No much larger clone is present one base from it, and per-base qualities are unavailable. These data come from a study of blood T cell repertoires in COVID-19 (dated by TCRdb to about 2020). At the level of the whole study: Samples covering the acute and convalescent phases of COVID-19 were provided by collaborators in the United States, Italy and Spain. The material from the prospective study consisted of cDNA or gDNA derived from T cells, B-cell-depleted T cells, or PBMCs. The samples were drawn from the first 160 participants of the ongoing ImmuneRACE study and from some 1,300 subjects provided by 6 global collaborators. A freely available public database, intended as a resource for researchers studying the immune response to SARS-CoV-2, is where the repertoires were released. A de-identified subject ID, COVID-19 status, age in years and sex were almost always included in the sample metadata. Deeply sampled blood TCRbeta repertoires from subjects exposed to, actively infected with, or recovered from COVID-19 were included in the dataset. Where available, HLA class I and class II types were obtained from metadata supplied by the sample provider rather than from assay-based typing. On the study overall, not on this receptor specifically: The amount of clinical and demographic metadata varied by source and participant and was provided uncurated.

The immunoSEQ Assay, a bias-controlled multiplex PCR, was used to amplify TCRbeta CDR3 regions from genomic DNA. Under the source paper's analysis protocol: Within the assay, amplification of reference gene primers was used to estimate how many nucleated cells each sample contained. Sequence reads were collapsed and filtered to measure the absolute abundance of every unique TCRbeta CDR3 rearrangement. Productive Simpson clonality was computed per sample as the square root of Simpson's diversity index over productive rearrangements. TCRdb provides this immuneACCESS table in a form limited to in-frame rearrangements. Some clones are lacking; in checked studies, under half of them reflect an unresolved V gene, and why the rest are absent is not known. Clonal size and the V and J genes are those of that table, whereas D and trimming came from the DNA. This sample lists a few hundred thousand clones; approximately 86% were detected once. Clones ranked in the top ten supply about 9.2% of the sample.

The CDR3, cysteine through phenylalanine, is 16 amino acids long. Left in the record is the CDR3 DNA by itself, 48 bases read in frame from the first base. Samples from volunteer blood donors who had recovered from COVID-19 were contributed by a second Seattle source. Each collaborating institution followed its own protocols to collect whole blood in K2EDTA tubes. For TCRbeta analysis, collaborators shipped samples as frozen whole blood, isolated PBMCs, or DNA extracted from either of those sample types. The origin of this receptor is a man in his forties who had recovered from COVID-19. The chain uses TRBV21-1 and TRBJ1-1; the DNA was not compared with TRBD1, the D call given in the table. TRBV21-1 counts as a pseudogene. Sequencing was performed on peripheral blood. The CDR3 region has the sequence CASSKELMRSDPRAFF. At the DNA level, the sequence is TGTGCCAGCAGCAAAGAGTTGATGCGTAGTGACCCCAGGGCTTTCTTT.